This entry lists 18 T cell receptor beta chains sequenced from one sample in a study of post-analysis software for immune sequencing data. Study-level results: Four or five TRBV segments were more frequent in patients than controls; TRBV5-6, TRBV5-1 and TRBV20-1 belonged to this group.

Their antigens remain unidentified. Unique-molecular-identifier-tagged TCR beta cDNA libraries were used. From the PCR reads, TCRdb called clonotypes with MiXCR, one entry per CDR3 protein. The sample carries roughly 700,000 distinct CDR3 sequences, roughly 29% recorded once. The sequencing input was blood. The receptors originated from a girl aged 5-17 years with multiple sclerosis.

The J gene is TRBJ2-7, the V gene TRBV20-1; 7 nucleotides align to TRBD2. The CDR3 is made up of 16 amino acids. The germline V gene has CDR1 DFQATT and CDR2 SNEGSKA (reference sequence). The V segment lost 1 base and the J segment 1 base; nucleotides outside the gene matches: 10. DNA for the CDR3: TGCAGTGCTAGAGCATACGGGACTATCCAGTCCTACGAGCAGTACTTC. Its protein is CSARAYGTIQSYEQYF.

The table lists this clonotype with a few counts. The chain links TRBV6-1 to TRBJ1-1, with D possibly TRBD1 on 5 matching bases. Germline values: CDR1 MNHNS, CDR2 SASEGT. The V and J ends lost 6 bases and 3 bases respectively, with 17 bases between them. The CDR3 consists of 15 residues. For the CDR3, the DNA is TGTGCCAGCAGCTCTGGGGCGGGGTGGTACACTGAAGCTTTCTTT. Its translation is CASSSGAGWYTEAFF.

This clonotype was picked up many times. The rearrangement uses TRBV7-2 and TRBJ1-6; D not resolved. The CDR3 has 17 residues. The V gene lost 1 base and the J gene lost 7 bases, with 17 bases spanning the gap. Germline V gene lookup returns CDR1 SGHTA and CDR2 FQGNSA. The CDR3 sequence: CASSLDSRARSNSPLHF. As DNA, the CDR3 is TGTGCCAGCAGCTTAGATTCCCGGGCACGTTCCAATTCACCCCTCCACTTT.

J is TRBJ2-3 and V is TRBV11-2; D is undetermined. CDR1 SGHAT and CDR2 FQNNGV come from the germline V gene. This CDR3 comprises 13 residues. Trimming took 3 bases from V and 2 from J, leaving 6 bases between them. CDR3: CASSFGITDTQYF. As DNA, the CDR3 is TGTGCCAGCAGCTTTGGGATCACAGATACGCAGTATTTT.

This clonotype was recorded a few times. The chain links TRBV19 to TRBJ2-1; tentative D call: TRBD1 (5 bases). V was clipped by 1 base and J by 6 bases, with 13 bases between them. CDR1 and CDR2 (germline): LNHDA, SQIVND (reference sequence). The length of the CDR3 is 15 residues. CDR3 sequence: CASSIVPQGPNEQFF. As DNA, the CDR3 is TGTGCCAGTAGTATAGTCCCGCAGGGCCCCAATGAGCAGTTCTTC.

In DNA, the CDR3 is TGTGCCAGCAGCCTTAGGGGGCTCTGGTACAATGAGCAGTTCTTC. Residues: CASSLRGLWYNEQFF. This chain links TRBV27 with TRBJ2-1; 7 bases agree with TRBD1. V dropped 6 bases and J dropped 4; count of bases not matched to a gene: 9. Germline loops: CDR1 MNHEY, CDR2 SMNVEV (reference sequence). The CDR3 spans 15 residues.

This clonotype was counted a few times. The gene calls are TRBV6-1 and TRBJ2-1, with TRBD2 matching 8 bases. The CDR3 loop spans 14 amino acids. The V gene end was trimmed by 8 bases and the J gene end by 3 bases; junction bases not matched to a gene: 6. In germline, CDR1 is MNHNS, CDR2 SASEGT. The CDR3 DNA reads TGTGCCAGCCATACTAGCGGTTACTACAATGAGCAGTTCTTC. Its translation is CASHTSGYYNEQFF.

The chain carries TRBV5-1 and TRBJ2-3; D not resolved. This CDR3 has 16 amino acids. Trimming shortened V by 0 bases and J by 2 bases, and 13 bases separated the two germline ends. Germline V gene sequence: CDR1 SGHRS, CDR2 YFSETQ. In nucleotides, the CDR3 is TGCGCCAGCAGCTTGGGGACGACCCGAGACACAGATACGCAGTATTTT. Its protein is CASSLGTTRDTDTQYF.

The table lists this clonotype with a few counts. V and J are TRBV20-1 and TRBJ1-5; D gene uncertain. This CDR3 has 17 residues. V dropped 2 bases and J dropped 0 bases, with 17 bases sitting between them. Germline lookup yields CDR1 DFQATT and CDR2 SNEGSKA (reference sequence). The CDR3 nucleotides read TGCAGTGCTAGACCTGCCCCTTTGTCTTATAGCAATCAGCCCCAGCATTTT. It codes for CSARPAPLSYSNQPQHF.

J is TRBJ2-4 and V is TRBV12-3 or TRBV12-4, with D hard to call. CDR3 size: 12 residues. The germline V and J ends were trimmed by 7 bases and 6 bases, with 10 bases remaining between them. CDR3 in amino acids: CASTDNGNIQYF. CDR3 nucleotides: TGTGCCAGCACCGACAATGGAAACATTCAGTACTTC.

The V gene is TRBV6-5, the J gene TRBJ2-1; D gene ambiguous. Germline V gene data show CDR1 as MNHEY and CDR2 as SVGAGI. V was cut by 2 bases and J by 6 bases, with 14 bases left in between. The CDR3 is 15 residues long. The CDR3 sequence: CASSYLPGSGNEQFF. The CDR3 nucleotides are TGTGCCAGCAGTTACCTTCCCGGGTCGGGCAATGAGCAGTTCTTC.

This chain uses TRBV7-2 with TRBJ1-2; possibly TRBD1 for D (5 bases). The V end lost 5 bases, the J end lost 2 bases, and 12 bases lay between the germline ends. The CDR3 has 14 amino acids. Looked up from germline, CDR1 is SGHTA and CDR2 is FQGNSA. In nucleotides, the CDR3 is TGTGCCAGCAGCATTGCCGGGACGAACTATGGCTACACCTTC. This codes for CASSIAGTNYGYTF.

This chain connects TRBV3-1 to TRBJ1-2, with D perhaps matching TRBD1 (5 bases). The CDR3 covers 15 residues. V was trimmed by 4 bases and J by 4 bases, leaving 16 bases between them. The germline gives CDR1 LGHDT, CDR2 YNNKEL (reference sequence). CDR3 loop: CASSPSWGPTYGYTF. CDR3 sequence (DNA): TGTGCCAGCAGCCCAAGCTGGGGACCTACCTATGGCTACACCTTC.

The chain joins TRBV24-1 to TRBJ2-7; 7 nucleotides match TRBD1. The junction had 8 bases not matched to a gene; V was cut back by 6 bases and J by 1 base. The CDR3 contains 15 residues. Germline values: CDR1 KGHDR, CDR2 SFDVKD. CDR3 residues: CATSHGSGQSYEQYF. CDR3 sequence (DNA): TGTGCCACCAGTCATGGGTCGGGACAGTCCTACGAGCAGTACTTC.

The rearrangement links TRBV20-1 to TRBJ2-1; weak D call: TRBD1 (6 bases). The CDR3 is 17 residues long. V dropped 0 bases and J dropped 9 bases, with 24 bases sitting between them. CDR1 is DFQATT and CDR2 is SNEGSKA in the germline V gene (reference sequence). DNA for the CDR3: TGCAGTGCTAGAGATGGGGGCCGACGGGGCCGGTTGGGTGAGCAGTTCTTC. Translation: CSARDGGRRGRLGEQFF.

The chain links TRBV7-8 to TRBJ2-3; no clear D. In germline, CDR1 is SGHVS, CDR2 FQNEAQ. The CDR3 loop spans 14 amino acids. Trimming pared 3 bases from V and 3 bases from J, leaving 10 bases between. Written as DNA, the CDR3 is TGTGCCAGCAGCTTTGGGGTAGAAACAGATACGCAGTATTTT. Translated, it gives CASSFGVETDTQYF.

The chain links TRBV6-5 to TRBJ2-7, with 7 bases that match TRBD2. The better agreement between TRBJ2-5 and the DNA end casts doubt on the J call. Germline V gene sequence: CDR1 MNHEY, CDR2 SVGAGI. The CDR3 is 13 residues long. CDR3 sequence reads: CASSASAGETQYF. DNA for the CDR3: TGTGCCAGCAGTGCCTCAGCGGGGGAGACCCAGTACTTC.

This chain joins TRBV7-6 and TRBJ2-1; the match to TRBD2 covers 10 bases. CDR3 length: 14 residues. V shed 5 bases, J shed 12 bases, and the junction held 10 bases outside the gene matches. CDR1 and CDR2 (germline): SGHVS, FNYEAQ. The CDR3 here is CASSPLAGTGGQFF. CDR3 DNA sequence: TGTGCCAGCAGCCCACTAGCGGGGACCGGGGGGCAGTTCTTC.